This T cell receptor (beta chain) stems from a study of T-cell reconstitution after alpha-beta-depleted transplantation in children. General study results and limits: Counts and diversity of T cells one year after transplant came mostly from newly produced T cells. Certain patients had high TCRbeta diversity at day 60, and it came from recipient T cells and thymic progenitors that survived. Several hundred expanded graft clones reportedly were the source of alpha-beta T cells about two months after transplant.

Note on this clonotype: Its antigen is unidentified.

Unique molecular identifiers were used to barcode this TCRbeta library. Each CDR3 protein is one row after TCRdb ran MiXCR on the PCR reads. Here the sample spans about 440,000 distinct CDR3 sequences, roughly two fifths being singletons. The material sequenced was PBMCs, taken before TCRalphabeta/CD19-depleted stem cell transplant. This clonotype was obtained from a girl aged 2 to 9 with aplastic anemia, due to receive a stem cell transplant.

The CDR3 here is CSGEGSETQYF. DNA for the CDR3: TGCAGCGGGGAGGGCTCAGAGACCCAGTACTTC. V and J are TRBV20-1 and TRBJ2-5, with 7 bases lining up with TRBD2. Germline V gene data show CDR1 as DFQATT and CDR2 as SNEGSKA (reference sequence). The CDR3 is 11 residues long.